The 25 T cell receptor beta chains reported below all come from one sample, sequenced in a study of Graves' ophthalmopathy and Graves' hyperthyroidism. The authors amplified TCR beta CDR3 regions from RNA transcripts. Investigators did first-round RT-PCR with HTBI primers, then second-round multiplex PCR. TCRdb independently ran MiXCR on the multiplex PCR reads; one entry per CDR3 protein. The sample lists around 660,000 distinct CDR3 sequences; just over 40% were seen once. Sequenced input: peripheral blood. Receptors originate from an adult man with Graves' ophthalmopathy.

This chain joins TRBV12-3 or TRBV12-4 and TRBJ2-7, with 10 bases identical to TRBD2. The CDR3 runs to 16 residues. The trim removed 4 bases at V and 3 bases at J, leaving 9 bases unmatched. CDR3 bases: TGTGCCAGCAGTTCTAGCGGGGGACCCAAAAACTACGAGCAGTACTTC. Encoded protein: CASSSSGGPKNYEQYF.

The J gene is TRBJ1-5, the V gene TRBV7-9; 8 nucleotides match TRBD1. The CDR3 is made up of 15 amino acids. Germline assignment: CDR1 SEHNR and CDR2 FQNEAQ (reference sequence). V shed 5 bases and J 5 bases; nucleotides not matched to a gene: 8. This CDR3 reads CASSPGQGGDQPQHF. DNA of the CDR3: TGTGCCAGCAGCCCTGGACAGGGTGGTGATCAGCCCCAGCATTTT.

The CDR3 here is CSAYPGQNTGELFF. The DNA of the CDR3 is TGCAGTGCCTATCCGGGACAGAACACCGGGGAGCTGTTTTTT. The chain couples TRBV20-1 to TRBJ2-2; tentative D call: TRBD1 (6 bases). Germline V lookup: CDR1 DFQATT, CDR2 SNEGSKA (reference sequence). The CDR3 length is 14 residues. The ends were cut back, 6 bases at V and 1 base at J, with 12 bases in the middle.

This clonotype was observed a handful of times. The CDR3 bases are TGTGCCAGCAGTGAATTCGTGAGTTACCCCACCGAGCAGTACTTC. Translation: CASSEFVSYPTEQYF. The gene calls are TRBV2 and TRBJ2-7; the D is unclear. This CDR3 spans 15 amino acids. Germline values: CDR1 SNHLY, CDR2 FYNNEI. V lost 2 bases and J 6 bases, leaving 17 bases between the germline ends.

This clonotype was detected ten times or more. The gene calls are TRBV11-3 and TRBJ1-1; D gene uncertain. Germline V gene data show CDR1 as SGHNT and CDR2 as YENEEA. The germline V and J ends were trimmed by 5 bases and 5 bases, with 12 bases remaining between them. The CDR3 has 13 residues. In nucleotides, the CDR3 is TGTGCCAGCAGCCTGGAAGCGTGGACTGAAGCTTTCTTT. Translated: CASSLEAWTEAFF.

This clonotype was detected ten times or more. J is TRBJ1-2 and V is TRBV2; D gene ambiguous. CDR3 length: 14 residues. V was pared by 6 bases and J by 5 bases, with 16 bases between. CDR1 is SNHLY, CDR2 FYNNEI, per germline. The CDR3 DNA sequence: TGTGCCAGCAGCCTTGGAGGTCGACAATATGGCTACACCTTC. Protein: CASSLGGRQYGYTF.

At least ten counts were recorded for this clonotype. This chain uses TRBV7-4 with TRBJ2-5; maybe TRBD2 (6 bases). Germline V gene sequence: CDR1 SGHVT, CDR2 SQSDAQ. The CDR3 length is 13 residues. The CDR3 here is CVRTLEGQETQYF. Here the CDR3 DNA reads TGTGTCCGGACTCTGGAGGGCCAAGAGACCCAGTACTTC. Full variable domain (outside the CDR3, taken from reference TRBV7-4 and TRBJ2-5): GAGVSQSPRYKVAKRGRDVALRCDSISGHVTLYWYRQTLGQGSEVLTYSQSDAQRDKSGRPSGRFSAERPERSVSTLKIQRTEQGDSAVYLCVRTLEGQETQYFGPGTRLLVL.

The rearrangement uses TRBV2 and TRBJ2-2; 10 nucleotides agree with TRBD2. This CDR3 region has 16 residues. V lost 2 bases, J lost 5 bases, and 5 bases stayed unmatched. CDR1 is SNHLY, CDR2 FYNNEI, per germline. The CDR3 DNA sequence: TGTGCCAGCAGTGAATCTAGCGGGAGAGGAACCGGGGAGCTGTTTTTT. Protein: CASSESSGRGTGELFF.

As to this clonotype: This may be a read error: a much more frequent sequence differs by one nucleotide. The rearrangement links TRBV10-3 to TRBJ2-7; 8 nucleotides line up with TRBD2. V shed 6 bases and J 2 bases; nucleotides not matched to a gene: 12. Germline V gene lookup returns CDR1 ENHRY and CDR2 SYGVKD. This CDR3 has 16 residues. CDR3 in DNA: TGTGCCATCAGCGGTGCCGGGACTAGGTCCCCCTACGAGCAGTACTTC. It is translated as CAISGAGTRSPYEQYF.

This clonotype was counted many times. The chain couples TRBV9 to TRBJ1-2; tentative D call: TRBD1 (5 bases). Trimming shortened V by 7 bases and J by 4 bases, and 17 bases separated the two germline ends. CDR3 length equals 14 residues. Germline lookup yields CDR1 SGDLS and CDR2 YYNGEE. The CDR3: CASGASGLSYGYTF. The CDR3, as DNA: TGTGCCAGCGGCGCTTCGGGACTGAGCTATGGCTACACCTTC.

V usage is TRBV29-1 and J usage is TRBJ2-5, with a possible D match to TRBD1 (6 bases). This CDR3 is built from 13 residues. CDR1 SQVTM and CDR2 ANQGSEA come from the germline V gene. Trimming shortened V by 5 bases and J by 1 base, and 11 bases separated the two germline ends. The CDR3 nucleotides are TGCAGCGTTCTACAGGGTAGCCAAGAGACCCAGTACTTC. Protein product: CSVLQGSQETQYF.

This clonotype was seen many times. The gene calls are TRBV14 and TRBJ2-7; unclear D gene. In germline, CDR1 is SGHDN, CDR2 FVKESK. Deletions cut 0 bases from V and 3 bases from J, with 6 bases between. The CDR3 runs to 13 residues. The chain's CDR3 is CASSQEASYEQYF. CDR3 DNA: TGTGCCAGCAGCCAAGAGGCGAGCTACGAGCAGTACTTC.

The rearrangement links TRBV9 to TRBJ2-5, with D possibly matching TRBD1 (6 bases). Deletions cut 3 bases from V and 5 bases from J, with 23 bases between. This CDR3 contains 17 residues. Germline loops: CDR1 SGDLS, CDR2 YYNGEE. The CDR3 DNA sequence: TGTGCCAGCAGCGCAAGGGGGAGCGCCCCTCAGGGGGAGACCCAGTACTTC. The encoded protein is CASSARGSAPQGETQYF.

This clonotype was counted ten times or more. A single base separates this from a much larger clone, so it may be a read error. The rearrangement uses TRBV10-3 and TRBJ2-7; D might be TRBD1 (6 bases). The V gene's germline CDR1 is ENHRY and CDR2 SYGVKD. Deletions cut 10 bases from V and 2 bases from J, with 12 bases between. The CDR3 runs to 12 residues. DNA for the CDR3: TGTGCCAGCAGAGGACAGACCTACGAGCAGTACTTC. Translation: CASRGQTYEQYF.

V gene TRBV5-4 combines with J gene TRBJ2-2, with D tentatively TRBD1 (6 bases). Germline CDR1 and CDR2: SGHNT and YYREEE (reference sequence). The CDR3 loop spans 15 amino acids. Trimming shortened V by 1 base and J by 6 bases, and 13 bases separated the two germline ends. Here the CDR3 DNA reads TGTGCCAGCAGCTTGAGTGACAGGAGGTCCGGGGAGCTGTTTTTT. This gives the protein CASSLSDRRSGELFF.

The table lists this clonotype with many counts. The CDR3 sequence: CASSQGTAGNYGYTF. The CDR3 DNA is TGTGCCAGCAGCCAAGGGACGGCCGGAAACTATGGCTACACCTTC. This chain links TRBV5-5 with TRBJ1-2; maybe TRBD1 (5 bases). The CDR3 is 15 amino acids. V was pared by 4 bases and J by 2 bases, with 15 bases between. Germline-derived CDR1 and CDR2 are SGHKS and YYEKEE (reference sequence).

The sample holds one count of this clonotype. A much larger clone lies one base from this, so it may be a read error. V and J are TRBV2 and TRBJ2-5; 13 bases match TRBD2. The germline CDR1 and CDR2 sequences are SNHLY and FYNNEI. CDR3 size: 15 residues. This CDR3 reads CTSSVLAGGQETQYF. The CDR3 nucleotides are TGTACCAGCAGTGTACTAGCGGGGGGGCAAGAGACCCAGTACTTC.

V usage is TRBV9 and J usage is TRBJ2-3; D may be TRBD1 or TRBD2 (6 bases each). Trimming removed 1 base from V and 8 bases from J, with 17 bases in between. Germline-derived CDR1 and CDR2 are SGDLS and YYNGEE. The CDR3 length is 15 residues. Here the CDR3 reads CASSVTGRGARTQYF. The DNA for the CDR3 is TGTGCCAGCAGCGTAACAGGGCGCGGGGCGCGTACGCAGTATTTT.

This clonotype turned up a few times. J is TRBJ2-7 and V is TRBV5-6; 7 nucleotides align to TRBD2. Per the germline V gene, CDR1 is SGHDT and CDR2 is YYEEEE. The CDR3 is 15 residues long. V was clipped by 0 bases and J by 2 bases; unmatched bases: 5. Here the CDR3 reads CASSLARAGAYEQYF. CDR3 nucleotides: TGTGCCAGCAGCTTGGCTCGGGCGGGGGCCTACGAGCAGTACTTC. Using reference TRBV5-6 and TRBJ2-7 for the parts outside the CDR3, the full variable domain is DAGVTQSPTHLIKTRGQQVTLRCSPKSGHDTVSWYQQALGQGPQFIFQYYEEEERQRGNFPDRFSGHQFPNYSSELNVNALLLGDSALYLCASSLARAGAYEQYFGPGTRLTVT.

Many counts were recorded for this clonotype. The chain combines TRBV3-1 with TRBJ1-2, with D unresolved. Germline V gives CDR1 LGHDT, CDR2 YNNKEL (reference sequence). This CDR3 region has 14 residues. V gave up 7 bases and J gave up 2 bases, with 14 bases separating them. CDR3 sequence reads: CASTNGGRNYGYTF. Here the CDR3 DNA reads TGTGCCAGCACTAACGGTGGCAGGAACTATGGCTACACCTTC.

In DNA form, the CDR3 reads TGTGCCACCAGTGATTTGCAGGAGGTGGCACCCCAGCATTTT. Its translation: CATSDLQEVAPQHF. This chain joins TRBV24-1 and TRBJ1-5; D gene uncertain. The CDR3 totals 14 residues. Trimming took 0 bases from V and 10 from J, leaving 12 bases between them. Germline values: CDR1 KGHDR, CDR2 SFDVKD.

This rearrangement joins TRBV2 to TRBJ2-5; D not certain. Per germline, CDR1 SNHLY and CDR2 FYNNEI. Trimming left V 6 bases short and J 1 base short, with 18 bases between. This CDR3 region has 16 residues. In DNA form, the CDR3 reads TGTGCCAGCAGCCAACCGATGGGCGGTACCCAAGAGACCCAGTACTTC. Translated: CASSQPMGGTQETQYF.

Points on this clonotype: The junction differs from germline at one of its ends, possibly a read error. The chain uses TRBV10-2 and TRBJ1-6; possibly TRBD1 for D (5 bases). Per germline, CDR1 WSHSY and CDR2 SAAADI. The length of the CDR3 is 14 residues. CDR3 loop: CASSPAGTPAPLHF. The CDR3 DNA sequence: TGTGCCAGCAGCCCCGCCGGGACCCCCGCGCCCCTCCACTTT.

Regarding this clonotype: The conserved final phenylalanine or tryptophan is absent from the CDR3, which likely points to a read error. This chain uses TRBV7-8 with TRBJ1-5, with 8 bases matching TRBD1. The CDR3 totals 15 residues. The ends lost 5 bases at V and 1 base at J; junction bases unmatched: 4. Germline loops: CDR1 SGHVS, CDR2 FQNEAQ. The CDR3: CASSPDRVSNQPQHL. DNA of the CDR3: TGTGCCAGCAGCCCGGACAGGGTAAGCAATCAGCCCCAGCATCTT.

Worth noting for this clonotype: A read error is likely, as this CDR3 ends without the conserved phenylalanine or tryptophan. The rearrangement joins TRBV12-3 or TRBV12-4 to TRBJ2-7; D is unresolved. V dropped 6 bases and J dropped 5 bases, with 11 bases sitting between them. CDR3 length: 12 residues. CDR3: CASSSEFHEQYL. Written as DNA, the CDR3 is TGTGCCAGCAGCAGCGAGTTCCACGAGCAGTACCTC.